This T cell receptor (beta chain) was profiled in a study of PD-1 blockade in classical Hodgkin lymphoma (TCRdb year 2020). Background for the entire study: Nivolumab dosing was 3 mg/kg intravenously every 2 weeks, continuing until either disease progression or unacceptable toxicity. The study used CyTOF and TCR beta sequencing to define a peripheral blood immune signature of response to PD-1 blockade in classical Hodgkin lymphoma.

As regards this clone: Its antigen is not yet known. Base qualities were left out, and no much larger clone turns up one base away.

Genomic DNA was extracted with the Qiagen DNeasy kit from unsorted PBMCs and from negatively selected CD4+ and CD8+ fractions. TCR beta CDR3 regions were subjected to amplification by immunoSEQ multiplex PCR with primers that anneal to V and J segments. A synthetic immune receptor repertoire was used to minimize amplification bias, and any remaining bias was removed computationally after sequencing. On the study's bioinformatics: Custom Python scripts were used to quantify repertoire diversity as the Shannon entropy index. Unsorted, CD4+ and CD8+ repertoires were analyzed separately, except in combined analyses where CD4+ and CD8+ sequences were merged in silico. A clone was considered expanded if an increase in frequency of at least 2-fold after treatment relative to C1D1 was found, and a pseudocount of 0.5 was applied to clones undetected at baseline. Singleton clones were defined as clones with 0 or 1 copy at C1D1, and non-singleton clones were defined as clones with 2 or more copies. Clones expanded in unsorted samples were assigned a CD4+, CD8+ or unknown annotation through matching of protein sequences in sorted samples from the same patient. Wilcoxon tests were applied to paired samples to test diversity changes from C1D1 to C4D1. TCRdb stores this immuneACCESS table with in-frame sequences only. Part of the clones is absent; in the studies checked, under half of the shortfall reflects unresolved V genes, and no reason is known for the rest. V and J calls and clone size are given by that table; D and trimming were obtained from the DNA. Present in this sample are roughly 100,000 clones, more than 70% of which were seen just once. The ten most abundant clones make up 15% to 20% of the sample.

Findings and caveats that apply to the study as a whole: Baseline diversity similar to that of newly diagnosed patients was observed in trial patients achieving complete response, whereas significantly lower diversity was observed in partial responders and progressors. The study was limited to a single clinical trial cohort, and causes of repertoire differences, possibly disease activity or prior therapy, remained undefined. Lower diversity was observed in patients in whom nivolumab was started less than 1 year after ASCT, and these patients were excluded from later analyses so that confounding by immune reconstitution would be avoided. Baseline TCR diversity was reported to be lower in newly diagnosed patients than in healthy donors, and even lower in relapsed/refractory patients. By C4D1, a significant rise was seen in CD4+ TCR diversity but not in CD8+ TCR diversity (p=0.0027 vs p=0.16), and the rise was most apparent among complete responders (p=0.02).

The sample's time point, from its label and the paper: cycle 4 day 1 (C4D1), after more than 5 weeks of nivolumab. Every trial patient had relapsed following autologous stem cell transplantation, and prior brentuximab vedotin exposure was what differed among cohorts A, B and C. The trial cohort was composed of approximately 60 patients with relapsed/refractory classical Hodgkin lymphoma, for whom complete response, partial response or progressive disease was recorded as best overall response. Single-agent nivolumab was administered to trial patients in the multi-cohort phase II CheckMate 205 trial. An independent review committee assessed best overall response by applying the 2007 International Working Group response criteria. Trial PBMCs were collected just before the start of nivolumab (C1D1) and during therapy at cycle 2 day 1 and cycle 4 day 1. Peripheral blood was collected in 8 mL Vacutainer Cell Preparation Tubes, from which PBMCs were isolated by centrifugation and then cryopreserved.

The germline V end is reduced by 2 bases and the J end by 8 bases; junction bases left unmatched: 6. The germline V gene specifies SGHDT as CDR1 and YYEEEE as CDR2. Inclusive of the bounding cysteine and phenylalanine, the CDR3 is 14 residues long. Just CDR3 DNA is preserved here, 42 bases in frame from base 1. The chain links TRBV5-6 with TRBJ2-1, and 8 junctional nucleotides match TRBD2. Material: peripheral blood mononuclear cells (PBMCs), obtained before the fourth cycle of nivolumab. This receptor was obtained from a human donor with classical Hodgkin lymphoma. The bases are TGTGCCAGCAGCTTAAAGGTACTAGCGGATGAGCAGTTCTTC. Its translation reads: CASSLKVLADEQFF. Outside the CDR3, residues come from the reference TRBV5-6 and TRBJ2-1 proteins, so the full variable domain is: DAGVTQSPTHLIKTRGQQVTLRCSPKSGHDTVSWYQQALGQGPQFIFQYYEEEERQRGNFPDRFSGHQFPNYSSELNVNALLLGDSALYLCASSLKVLADEQFFGPGTRLTVL.